Detailed here is one T cell receptor (beta chain). This sample was taken from a study of blood T cell repertoires in COVID-19. The overall study: Acute-phase and convalescent COVID-19 samples originated in the United States, Italy and Spain. The cDNA or gDNA used as material had been derived from T cells, B-cell-depleted T cells, or PBMCs.

The CDR3 consists of 14 residues. Germline V gene sequence: CDR1 SGHRS, CDR2 YFSETQ. Between the trimmed V and J ends, which lost 5 bases and 0 bases, there was a span of 12 bases. Original handling: Cell counts per sample came from amplifying reference gene primers. Generated by immunoSEQ multiplex PCR, the TCRdb table keeps only in-frame clones and is missing some. Clone size and V and J calls were adopted from that table, with D and trimming inferred from the DNA. The sample consists of about 110,000 clones, about nine tenths of them appearing once. This receptor was taken from a human donor in a cohort sampled during active COVID-19. The sample taken for sequencing was peripheral blood. The chain couples TRBV5-1 to TRBJ2-7, with unresolved D. The CDR3 bases are TGCGCCAGCAGGGTTGGAGCATCCTCCTACGAGCAGTACTTC. Translated, it gives CASRVGASSYEQYF.